The source of this TCR beta chain is a study of blood T cells in healthy people across ages. Study-level results: Significant beta diversity loss was already apparent by age around 36, declining roughly linearly. Calculation of diversity from one million T cells yielded estimates considered to be underestimates.

Then a second PCR, running roughly 7 to 11 cycles, was carried out with a sample-barcoded 5' primer and a J-beta primer mix. TCRdb reprocessed the 5' RACE reads via MiXCR and lists one record per CDR3 protein. In the table there are roughly 410,000 distinct CDR3 sequences, more than 45% of which are singletons. This clonotype was counted between two and nine times. Its target is unknown. This CDR3 contains 15 residues. The germline gives CDR1 SGHAT, CDR2 FQNNGV. V gave up 5 bases and J gave up 2 bases, with 12 bases separating them. All donors came from Russia, were Caucasian and healthy, and spanned ages about 6 to 90.

This sequence originates from a man in his fifties or sixties in good health. The sequencing sample was made of blood. The chain carries TRBV11-2 and TRBJ2-2; no clear D. CDR3 in DNA: TGTGCCAGCAGCATAGGGTCTCACAACACCGGGGAGCTGTTTTTT. This sequence encodes CASSIGSHNTGELFF.